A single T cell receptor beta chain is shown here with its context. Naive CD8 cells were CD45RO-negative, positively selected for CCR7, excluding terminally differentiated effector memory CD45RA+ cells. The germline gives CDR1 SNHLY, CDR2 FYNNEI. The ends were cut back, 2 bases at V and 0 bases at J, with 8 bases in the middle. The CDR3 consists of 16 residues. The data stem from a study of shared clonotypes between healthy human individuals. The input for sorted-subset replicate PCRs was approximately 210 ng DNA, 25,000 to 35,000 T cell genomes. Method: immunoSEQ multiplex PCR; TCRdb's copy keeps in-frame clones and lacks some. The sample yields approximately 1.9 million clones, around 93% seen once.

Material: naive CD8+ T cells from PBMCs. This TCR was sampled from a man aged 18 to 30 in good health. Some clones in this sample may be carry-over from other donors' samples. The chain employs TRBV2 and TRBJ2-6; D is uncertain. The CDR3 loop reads CASSEWLPSGANVLTF. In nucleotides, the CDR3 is TGTGCCAGCAGTGAATGGCTACCCTCTGGGGCCAACGTCCTGACTTTC.